Following are 9 T cell receptor beta chains from one sample sequenced in a study of graft-versus-host responses after intestinal transplantation. Their target antigens are unknown. TCRdb's table, derived via immunoSEQ multiplex PCR, lists solely in-frame clones and lacks some. This sample yields approximately 100,000 clones, of which roughly 87% are seen a single time; roughly 0.9% belongs to the top ten. The sequenced sample was unstimulated CD4+ T cells sorted from spleen or lymph node cells, obtained before intestinal transplant. These receptors all stem from a human donor who received an intestinal transplant.

This chain connects TRBV5-4 to TRBJ1-4, with D unclear. This CDR3 comprises 18 residues. With 2 bases removed from V and 3 bases from J, the gap between germline ends came to 20 bases. Per germline, CDR1 SGHNT and CDR2 YYREEE (reference sequence). In nucleotides, the CDR3 is TGTGCCAGCAGCTTAATGCGATCGGAGGTTGCGGCTAATGAAAAACTGTTTTTT. Protein: CASSLMRSEVAANEKLFF.

The chain combines TRBV29-1 with TRBJ2-4; TRBD1 is a possible D gene (6 bases). This CDR3 contains 14 residues. Germline assignment: CDR1 SQVTM and CDR2 ANQGSEA. V gave up 4 bases and J gave up 0 bases, with 10 bases separating them. The chain's CDR3 is CSVGGRLAKNIQYF. The CDR3 bases are TGCAGCGTTGGGGGGCGATTAGCCAAAAACATTCAGTACTTC.

CDR3 amino acids: CASSYSRTSLETQYF. CDR3 nucleotide sequence: TGTGCCAGCAGTTACTCCCGGACTAGTCTGGAGACCCAGTACTTC. V gene TRBV6-6 combines with J gene TRBJ2-5, with 7 nucleotides matching TRBD2. The ends lost 0 bases at V and 5 bases at J; junction bases unmatched: 6. The germline V gene encodes CDR1 MNHNY and CDR2 SVGAGI (reference sequence). CDR3 length equals 15 residues.

This chain links TRBV14 with TRBJ2-1, with D tentatively TRBD2 (5 bases). Germline loops: CDR1 SGHDN, CDR2 FVKESK. The germline V and J ends were trimmed by 6 bases and 9 bases, with 24 bases remaining between them. CDR3 length equals 16 residues. CDR3 loop: CASRKTGIGKAGEQFF. The CDR3 DNA follows: TGTGCCAGCAGAAAGACCGGGATCGGAAAGGCCGGTGAGCAGTTCTTC.

The count of this clone is one. The chain uses TRBV14 and TRBJ2-1; D is uncertain. Germline CDR1 and CDR2: SGHDN and FVKESK. Deletions cut 3 bases from V and 8 bases from J, with 11 bases between. The CDR3 spans 13 residues. Written as DNA, the CDR3 is TGTGCCAGCAGCCACCCTAGACATGATGAGCAGTTCTTC. Its protein product is CASSHPRHDEQFF.

V usage is TRBV11-2 and J usage is TRBJ2-7; D possibly uses TRBD1 or TRBD2 (5 bases each). This CDR3 region has 16 residues. The germline V and J ends were trimmed by 2 bases and 4 bases, with 18 bases remaining between them. CDR1 and CDR2 (germline): SGHAT, FQNNGV. CDR3 loop: CASSLIFRLGAYEQYF. The CDR3 DNA is TGTGCCAGCAGCTTAATATTCCGGCTCGGGGCTTACGAGCAGTACTTC.

The chain joins TRBV30 to TRBJ2-5; TRBD2 aligns across 7 bases. This CDR3 contains 14 residues. Germline assignment: CDR1 GTSNPN and CDR2 SVGIG (reference sequence). After removal of 7 bases from V and 4 bases from J, the junction contained 12 bases not matched to a gene. Here the CDR3 DNA reads TGTGCCTCCACGGTGGGCGGGAGTAGAGAGACCCAGTACTTC. As protein: CASTVGGSRETQYF. Together with reference TRBV30 and TRBJ2-5, the CDR3 gives the full variable domain: SQTIHQWPATLVQPVGSPLSLECTVEGTSNPNLYWYRQAAGRGLQLLFYSVGIGQISSEVPQNLSASRPQDRQFILSSKKLLLSDSGFYLCASTVGGSRETQYFGPGTRLLVL.

V usage is TRBV9 and J usage is TRBJ2-1, with D possibly being TRBD1 (6 bases). V was pared by 4 bases and J by 1 base, with 12 bases between. The CDR3 totals 15 residues. Germline V CDR1 and CDR2: SGDLS, YYNGEE. CDR3 amino acids: CASSRTGNSYNEQFF. CDR3 nucleotides: TGTGCCAGCAGCAGAACAGGGAATTCCTACAATGAGCAGTTCTTC.

This clone was counted once. The CDR3, as DNA: TGTGCCAGTAGTAAAGGCAGGTTAATAAATCAGCCCCAGCATTTT. It specifies CASSKGRLINQPQHF. The chain recombines TRBV19 with TRBJ1-5, with D uncertain. Germline V lookup: CDR1 LNHDA, CDR2 SQIVND (reference sequence). The V end lost 4 bases, the J end lost 4 bases, and 14 bases lay between the germline ends. CDR3 length: 15 residues. Looking up the rest from reference TRBV19 and TRBJ1-5 gives the full variable domain: DGGITQSPKYLFRKEGQNVTLSCEQNLNHDAMYWYRQDPGQGLRLIYYSQIVNDFQKGDIAEGYSVSREKKESFPLTVTSAQKNPTAFYLCASSKGRLINQPQHFGDGTRLSIL.